What follows are 13 T cell receptor beta chains derived from one specimen sequenced in a study of T cell responses to AZD1222 COVID-19 vaccine. Some clones are missing from TCRdb's copy, which holds only in-frame ones; the method was immunoSEQ multiplex PCR. The table lists approximately 100,000 clones, 75% to 95% of them singletons. Sequenced here: peripheral blood, sampled on day 0 of AZD1222 vaccination. Source of these receptors: an adult in good health.

V usage is TRBV27 and J usage is TRBJ2-7; perhaps TRBD2 as D (6 bases). Germline CDR1 is MNHEY and CDR2 is SMNVEV (reference sequence). The CDR3 sequence is 16 residues long. The V and J ends lost 2 bases and 3 bases respectively, with 17 bases between them. Written as DNA, the CDR3 is TGTGCCAGCAGTTTAGGTCAGGGTGGGGGGTTCTACGAGCAGTACTTC. Protein product: CASSLGQGGGFYEQYF.

This clone was recorded only once. V gene TRBV7-3 combines with J gene TRBJ2-2; D gene uncertain. The germline V gene encodes CDR1 SGHTA and CDR2 FQGTGA. The CDR3 spans 15 residues. Trimming left V 4 bases short and J 7 bases short, with 16 bases between. The CDR3 DNA sequence: TGTGCCAGCAGCTCGGACCCTTCGACCCGCGGGGAGCTGTTTTTT. Translation gives CASSSDPSTRGELFF.

This chain joins TRBV6-6 and TRBJ1-3; D gene unclear. CDR1 is MNHNY and CDR2 is SVGAGI in the germline V gene (reference sequence). Trimming left V 2 bases short and J 8 bases short, with 7 bases between. CDR3 length: 12 residues. The CDR3 sequence is CASSYLGDTIYF. CDR3 in DNA: TGTGCCAGCAGTTACCTTGGGGACACCATATATTTT.

This chain uses TRBV19 with TRBJ1-5; the D is unclear. The CDR3 spans 13 residues. V lost 8 bases to trimming and J lost 8 bases, with 16 bases between them. Germline CDR1 and CDR2: LNHDA and SQIVND (reference sequence). The CDR3 loop reads CASARRPSEPQHF. CDR3 nucleotides: TGTGCCAGTGCCAGACGGCCTAGCGAGCCCCAGCATTTT.

The chain joins TRBV15 to TRBJ2-7, with a tentative D call TRBD2 (6 bases). V lost 5 bases and J lost 5, with 22 bases in between. CDR1 and CDR2 (germline): LNHNV, YYDKDF (reference sequence). The CDR3 is 16 residues long. The CDR3 region is CATSPTVFKGRHEQYF. The CDR3 DNA reads as TGTGCCACCAGCCCCACCGTTTTCAAGGGGAGGCACGAGCAGTACTTC. Looking up the rest from reference TRBV15 and TRBJ2-7 gives the full variable domain: DAMVIQNPRYQVTQFGKPVTLSCSQTLNHNVMYWYQQKSSQAPKLLFHYYDKDFNNEADTPDNFQSRRPNTSFCFLDIRSPGLGDTAMYLCATSPTVFKGRHEQYFGPGTRLTVT.

As regards this clone: The sample carries other DNA sequences with the same CDR3. The V and J genes are TRBV7-2 and TRBJ1-4; perhaps TRBD1 as D (6 bases). This CDR3 has 12 amino acids. Germline CDR1 and CDR2: SGHTA and FQGNSA. V was trimmed by 5 bases and J by 8 bases, leaving 9 bases between them. CDR3 nucleotide sequence: TGTGCCAGCAGCCTCGACAGGGAAAAACTGTTTTTT. This gives the protein CASSLDREKLFF.

The chain uses TRBV9 and TRBJ2-4; D might be TRBD2 (6 bases). The ends were cut back, 3 bases at V and 3 bases at J, with 13 bases in the middle. Germline CDR1 SGDLS, CDR2 YYNGEE. CDR3 length: 15 amino acids. CDR3 residues: CASSGAGGSKNIQYF. CDR3 bases: TGTGCCAGCAGCGGGGCCGGAGGGAGCAAAAACATTCAGTACTTC.

The rearrangement uses TRBV7-6 and TRBJ2-1; D perhaps matches TRBD2 (6 bases). The CDR3 covers 15 residues. CDR1 and CDR2 from the germline V gene are SGHVS and FNYEAQ. Trimming took off 1 base at V and 5 bases at J, with 12 bases between the two ends. The CDR3 sequence is CASSLGGLDNNEQFF. As DNA, the CDR3 is TGTGCCAGCAGCTTAGGGGGACTGGATAACAATGAGCAGTTCTTC.

The gene calls are TRBV18 and TRBJ2-7, with D possibly TRBD2 on 6 matching bases. Germline V CDR1 and CDR2: KGHSH, LQKENI. Trimming cost V 5 bases and J 2 bases, with 13 bases left between them. The CDR3 length is 14 residues. The DNA of the CDR3 is TGTGCCAGCTCAAAGTCAACGGGGGCCTACGAGCAGTACTTC. The encoded protein is CASSKSTGAYEQYF.

V gene TRBV20-1 combines with J gene TRBJ2-7, with 12 bases matching TRBD2. The CDR3 consists of 11 residues. The germline V gene has CDR1 DFQATT and CDR2 SNEGSKA (reference sequence). J lost 9 bases, V lost 8 bases, and 5 bases had no gene match. The CDR3 nucleotides read TGCAGTAGGGCTAGCGGGAGGGGGCAGTACTTC. Its protein is CSRASGRGQYF.

The chain uses TRBV6-1 and TRBJ2-7; D is uncertain. This CDR3 region has 15 residues. Deletions cut 2 bases from V and 0 bases from J, with 11 bases between. The V gene's germline CDR1 is MNHNS and CDR2 SASEGT. CDR3 sequence reads: CASSESSPSSYEQYF. The CDR3 DNA sequence: TGTGCCAGCAGTGAATCCTCCCCGAGCTCCTACGAGCAGTACTTC.

In this sample, this clone turned up once. This CDR3 is CASSVKSTDTQYF. In nucleotides, the CDR3 is TGTGCCAGCAGCGTAAAAAGCACAGATACGCAGTATTTT. The gene calls are TRBV7-2 and TRBJ2-3; D uncertain. CDR1 SGHTA and CDR2 FQGNSA come from the germline V gene. V shed 5 bases and J shed 0 bases, with 6 bases lying between them. The CDR3 is made up of 13 amino acids.

The chain carries TRBV7-8 and TRBJ2-3, with a possible D match to TRBD2 (5 bases). The CDR3 totals 20 residues. Germline CDR1 is SGHVS and CDR2 is FQNEAQ. Trimming shortened V by 1 base and J by 6 bases, and 29 bases separated the two germline ends. The CDR3 protein is CASSLEVAGGTTGPPDTQYF. The CDR3 DNA sequence: TGTGCCAGCAGCTTAGAAGTGGCGGGCGGTACAACTGGACCGCCTGATACGCAGTATTTT.